This record covers a single T cell receptor beta chain. This receptor's antigen is unknown. Base-call qualities are not available, and no considerably larger clone is one nucleotide away. The CDR3, cysteine through phenylalanine, is 15 amino acids long. Only CDR3 DNA remains: 45 bases, in frame from the first base. Ends trimmed: V by 4 bases, J by 4 bases; bases unmatched to a gene: 9. The CDR1 and CDR2 encoded by the germline V gene (reference sequence) are SGHKS and YYEKEE. This sample was taken from a study of blood T cell repertoires in COVID-19 (dated by TCRdb to 2018 to 2020). Context from the whole study: The collaborator samples originated in the United States, Italy and Spain and spanned the acute and convalescent phases of COVID-19. The prospective study material was composed of cDNA or gDNA derived from T cells, B-cell-depleted T cells, or PBMCs. The dataset comprised deeply sampled blood TCRbeta repertoires from subjects exposed to, actively infected with, or recovered from COVID-19. The repertoires were released in a freely available public database meant as a resource for research on the immune response to SARS-CoV-2. Samples came from the ongoing ImmuneRACE study (first 160 participants) plus 1,254 subjects from 6 global collaborators. A de-identified subject ID, COVID-19 status, age in years and sex were almost always included in the sample metadata. Where available, HLA class I and class II types were obtained from metadata supplied by the sample provider rather than from assay-based typing. Overall study outcomes, separate from this receptor: The amount of clinical and demographic metadata varied by source and participant and was provided uncurated.

TCRbeta CDR3 regions were amplified from genomic DNA using the immunoSEQ Assay, a bias-controlled multiplex PCR. From the authors' description of their analysis: Within the assay, amplification of reference gene primers was used to estimate how many nucleated cells each sample contained. To quantify the absolute abundance of each unique TCRbeta CDR3 rearrangement, sequence reads were collapsed and filtered. For each sample, productive Simpson clonality was calculated by taking the square root of Simpson's diversity index across productive rearrangements. TCRdb provides this immuneACCESS table in a form limited to in-frame rearrangements. Some clones are lacking; in checked studies, under half of them reflect an unresolved V gene, and why the rest are absent is not known. V, J and clone size derive from that table, while D and trimming were established from the DNA sequence. This sample gives 140,000 to 150,000 clones in total; roughly 90% of them show up just once. Approximately 1.8% of the sample is taken by the ten largest.

The collaborating institutions used their own protocols to collect whole blood in K2EDTA tubes. For TCRbeta analysis, collaborator samples were shipped as frozen whole blood, as isolated PBMCs, or as DNA extracted from either sample type. In this chain, TRBV5-5 is recombined with TRBJ1-1, and 8 junction bases match TRBD1. Sequenced: peripheral blood. The receptor's source is a man aged 70 or older with acute or convalescent COVID-19. The CDR3 protein sequence reads: CASSREGQGGTEAFF. The DNA is TGTGCCAGCAGCCGAGAAGGACAGGGAGGCACTGAAGCTTTCTTT.